The subject of this entry is one T cell receptor (beta chain). TCRdb keeps only in-frame clones here, not all; method: immunoSEQ multiplex PCR. The sample shows some 60,000 clones, approximately 91% of them seen only once. This sample stems from a study of T cell changes during pregnancy in multiple sclerosis. Germline V gives CDR1 SGHKS, CDR2 YYEKEE (reference sequence). CDR3 size: 14 residues. V lost 5 bases to trimming and J lost 3 bases; unmatched junction nucleotides: 7. The TCR sequence derives from a female donor with multiple sclerosis, enrolled in a pregnancy study. Sequenced here: peripheral blood, sampled in the second trimester of pregnancy. The J gene is TRBJ2-7, the V gene TRBV5-5, with TRBD2 matching over 8 bases. The CDR3 spells CASSLLAGGYEQYF. The DNA for the CDR3 is TGTGCCAGCAGTCTTCTGGCGGGGGGCTACGAGCAGTACTTC. The variable domain in full, completed from reference TRBV5-5 and TRBJ2-7, reads DAGVTQSPTHLIKTRGQQVTLRCSPISGHKSVSWYQQVLGQGPQFIFQYYEKEERGRGNFPDRFSARQFPNYSSELNVNALLLGDSALYLCASSLLAGGYEQYFGPGTRLTVT.